This TCR beta chain was sequenced during a study of blood T cell repertoires in COVID-19. Overall study: The study drew acute and convalescent COVID-19 samples from the United States, Italy and Spain. PBMCs, B-cell-depleted T cells, or T cells were the source of the cDNA or gDNA that made up the material.

Authors' methods: It was from reference gene primer amplification that nucleated cell counts were estimated. Using immunoSEQ multiplex PCR, the repertoire was profiled, and TCRdb retains in-frame clones only, with some absent. V and J calls and clone size are given by that table; D and trimming were obtained from the DNA. The sample lists 200,000 to 250,000 clones, about nine tenths occurring once. The TCR sequence derives from a man aged 45-65 years with acute or convalescent COVID-19. Source material: peripheral blood.

As DNA, the CDR3 is TGTGCCAGCAGATCGGGAAATCTATATGGCTACACCTTC. Amino acid sequence: CASRSGNLYGYTF. The rearrangement links TRBV27 to TRBJ1-2; D is unresolved. The germline V gene has CDR1 MNHEY and CDR2 SMNVEV (reference sequence). This CDR3 has 13 amino acids. The V end lost 6 bases, the J end lost 5 bases, and 13 bases lay between the germline ends.